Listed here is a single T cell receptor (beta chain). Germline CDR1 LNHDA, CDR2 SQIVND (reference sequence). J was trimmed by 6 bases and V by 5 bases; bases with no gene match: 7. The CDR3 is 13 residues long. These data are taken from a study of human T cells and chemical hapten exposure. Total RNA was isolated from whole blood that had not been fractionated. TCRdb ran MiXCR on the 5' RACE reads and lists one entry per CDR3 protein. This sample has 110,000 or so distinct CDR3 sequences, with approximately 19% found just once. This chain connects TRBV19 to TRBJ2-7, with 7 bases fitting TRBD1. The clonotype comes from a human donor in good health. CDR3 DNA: TGTGCCAGTAGTGTCCTCTCAGGGGGCGAGCAGTACTTC. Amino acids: CASSVLSGGEQYF.